Sequencing of this TCR beta chain was carried out in a study of CD8+ T cells in alopecia areata. Overall study context: Treated patients received oral tofacitinib, 5 to 10 mg twice daily.

Treatment given: oral pan-JAK inhibitor, 5-10 mg twice daily. This CDR3 spans 14 amino acids. V gave up 3 bases and J gave up 3 bases, with 10 bases separating them. CDR1 is SGHAT and CDR2 is FQNNGV in the germline V gene. Isolated RNA was reverse transcribed into cDNA used as the sequencing template. This table comes from immunoSEQ multiplex PCR, and its TCRdb copy is limited to in-frame clones, with some not included. Of more than 200,000 clones in the sample, around 66% were seen once. Source: CD4+ T cells sorted from blood, taken at approximately week 44, from a patient treated with tofacitinib. This sequence joins TRBV11-2 and TRBJ2-3, with D possibly matching TRBD2 (6 bases). The receptor comes from a human donor with alopecia areata. The CDR3 is CASSLELATDTQYF. The CDR3 region has the DNA TGTGCCAGCAGCTTGGAACTAGCTACAGATACGCAGTATTTT.